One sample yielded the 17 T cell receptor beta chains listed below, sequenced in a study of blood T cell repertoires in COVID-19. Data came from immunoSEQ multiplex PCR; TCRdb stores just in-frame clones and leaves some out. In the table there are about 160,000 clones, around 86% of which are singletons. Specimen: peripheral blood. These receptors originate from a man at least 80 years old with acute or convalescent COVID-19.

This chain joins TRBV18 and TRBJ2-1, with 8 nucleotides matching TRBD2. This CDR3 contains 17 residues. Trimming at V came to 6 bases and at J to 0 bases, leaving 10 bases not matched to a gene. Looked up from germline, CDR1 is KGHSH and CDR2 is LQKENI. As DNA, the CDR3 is TGTGCCAGCTCCTCCTCCGCGCGGGGGGCCTCCTACAATGAGCAGTTCTTC. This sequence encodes CASSSSARGASYNEQFF.

The CDR3 sequence is CASSLAQGAATNEKLFF. The DNA for the CDR3 is TGTGCCAGCAGCTTAGCGCAGGGGGCAGCAACTAATGAAAAACTGTTTTTT. This sequence joins TRBV7-9 and TRBJ1-4; 8 bases agree with TRBD1. With 0 bases clipped from V and 0 bases from J, the junction kept 3 bases outside the gene matches. From germline, CDR1 is SEHNR and CDR2 FQNEAQ (reference sequence). The CDR3 consists of 17 residues.

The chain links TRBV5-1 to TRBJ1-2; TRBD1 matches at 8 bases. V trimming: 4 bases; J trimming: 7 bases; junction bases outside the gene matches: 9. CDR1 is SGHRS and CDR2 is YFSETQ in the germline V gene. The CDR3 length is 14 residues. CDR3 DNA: TGCGCCAGCAGCGCAGGGGGCGAATATCGTGGCTACACCTTC. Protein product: CASSAGGEYRGYTF.

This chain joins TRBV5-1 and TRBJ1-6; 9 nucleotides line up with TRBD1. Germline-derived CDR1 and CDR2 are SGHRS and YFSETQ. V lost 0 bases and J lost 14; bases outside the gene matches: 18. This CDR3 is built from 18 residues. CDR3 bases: TGCGCCAGCAGCTTGGTCCCACAGGGGGCGCCCAGTTATATTTCCCTCCACTTT. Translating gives CASSLVPQGAPSYISLHF.

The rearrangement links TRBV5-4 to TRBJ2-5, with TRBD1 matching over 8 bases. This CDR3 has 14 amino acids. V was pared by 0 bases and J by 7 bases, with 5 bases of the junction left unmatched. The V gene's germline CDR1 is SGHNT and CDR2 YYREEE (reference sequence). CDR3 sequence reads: CASSLEQGVGTQYF. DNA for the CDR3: TGTGCCAGCAGCTTGGAACAGGGGGTCGGGACCCAGTACTTC.

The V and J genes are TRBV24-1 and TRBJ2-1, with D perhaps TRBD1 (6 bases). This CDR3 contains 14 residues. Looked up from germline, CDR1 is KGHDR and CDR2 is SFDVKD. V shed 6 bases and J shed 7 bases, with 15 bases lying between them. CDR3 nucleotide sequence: TGTGCCACCAGTTACTCCGGCAGGGGAAATGAGCAGTTCTTC. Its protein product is CATSYSGRGNEQFF.

The CDR3 protein is CASSYSGRNSNQPQHF. Written as DNA, the CDR3 is TGTGCCAGCAGTTACTCAGGCAGGAATAGCAATCAGCCCCAGCATTTT. The chain links TRBV6-5 to TRBJ1-5; D gene unclear. Between the trimmed V and J ends, which lost 0 bases and 0 bases, there was a span of 9 bases. The CDR3 has 16 amino acids. Per germline, CDR1 MNHEY and CDR2 SVGAGI.

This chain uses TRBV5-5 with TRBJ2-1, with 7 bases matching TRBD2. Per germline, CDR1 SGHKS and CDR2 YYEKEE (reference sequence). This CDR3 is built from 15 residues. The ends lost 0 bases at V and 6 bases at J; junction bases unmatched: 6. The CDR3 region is CASSLAVAGFNEQFF. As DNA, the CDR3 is TGTGCCAGCAGCTTGGCGGTAGCGGGCTTCAATGAGCAGTTCTTC.

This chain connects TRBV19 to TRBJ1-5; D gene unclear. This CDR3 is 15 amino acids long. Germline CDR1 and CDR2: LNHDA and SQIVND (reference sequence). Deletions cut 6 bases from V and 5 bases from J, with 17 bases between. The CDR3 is CASRREVQRHQPQHF. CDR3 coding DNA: TGTGCCAGTAGACGGGAGGTTCAGCGGCATCAGCCCCAGCATTTT.

The CDR3 DNA sequence: TGTGCCAGCTCACCTCTAGCCTACAGGGAAGAGACCCAGTACTTC. Amino acid sequence: CASSPLAYREETQYF. This chain uses TRBV18 with TRBJ2-5; D might be TRBD1 (6 bases). This CDR3 spans 15 amino acids. In germline, CDR1 is KGHSH, CDR2 LQKENI. V was shortened by 3 bases and J by 3 bases, with 14 bases between the two germline ends.

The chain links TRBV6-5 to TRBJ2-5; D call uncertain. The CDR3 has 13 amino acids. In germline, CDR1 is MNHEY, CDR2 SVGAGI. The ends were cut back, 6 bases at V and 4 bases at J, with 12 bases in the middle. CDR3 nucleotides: TGTGCCAGCAGGTACAGAGGCGTAGAGACCCAGTACTTC. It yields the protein CASRYRGVETQYF.

CDR3 in DNA: TGTGCCAGCACTAAGCCGGGGGCCGGGGAGCTGTTTTTT. Translated, it gives CASTKPGAGELFF. The chain recombines TRBV7-2 with TRBJ2-2; TRBD2 is a possible D gene (6 bases). The CDR3 sequence is 13 residues long. V dropped 7 bases and J dropped 6 bases, with 12 bases sitting between them. Germline loops: CDR1 SGHTA, CDR2 FQGNSA.

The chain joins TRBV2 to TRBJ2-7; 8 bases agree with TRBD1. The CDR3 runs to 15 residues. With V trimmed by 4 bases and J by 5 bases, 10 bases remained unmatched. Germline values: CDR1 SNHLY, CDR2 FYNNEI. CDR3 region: CASSAVGQGAHEQYF. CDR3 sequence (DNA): TGTGCCAGCAGTGCCGTTGGACAGGGAGCCCACGAGCAGTACTTC. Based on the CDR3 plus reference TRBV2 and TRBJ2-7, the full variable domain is EPEVTQTPSHQVTQMGQEVILRCVPISNHLYFYWYRQILGQKVEFLVSFYNNEISEKSEIFDDQFSVERPDGSNFTLKIRSTKLEDSAMYFCASSAVGQGAHEQYFGPGTRLTVT.

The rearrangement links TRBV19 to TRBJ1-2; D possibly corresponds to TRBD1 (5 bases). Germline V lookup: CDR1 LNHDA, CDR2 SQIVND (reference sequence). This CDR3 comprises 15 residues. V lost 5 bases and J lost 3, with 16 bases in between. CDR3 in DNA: TGTGCCAGTAGTTCCACTAGGGGACTTCACTATGGCTACACCTTC. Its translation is CASSSTRGLHYGYTF.

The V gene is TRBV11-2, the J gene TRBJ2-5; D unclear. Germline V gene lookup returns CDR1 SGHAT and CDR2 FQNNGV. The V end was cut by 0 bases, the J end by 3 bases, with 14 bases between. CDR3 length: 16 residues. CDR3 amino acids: CASSLDEKGDKETQYF. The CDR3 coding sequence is TGTGCCAGCAGCTTAGATGAGAAAGGAGATAAAGAGACCCAGTACTTC. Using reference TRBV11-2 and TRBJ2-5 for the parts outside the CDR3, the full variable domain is EAGVAQSPRYKIIEKRQSVAFWCNPISGHATLYWYQQILGQGPKLLIQFQNNGVVDDSQLPKDRFSAERLKGVDSTLKIQPAKLEDSAVYLCASSLDEKGDKETQYFGPGTRLLVL.

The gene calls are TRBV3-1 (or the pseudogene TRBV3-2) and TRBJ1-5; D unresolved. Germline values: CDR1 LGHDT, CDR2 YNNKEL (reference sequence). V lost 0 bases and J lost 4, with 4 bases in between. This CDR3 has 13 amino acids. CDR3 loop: CASSQDINQPQHF. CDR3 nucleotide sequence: TGTGCCAGCAGCCAAGATATAAATCAGCCCCAGCATTTT.

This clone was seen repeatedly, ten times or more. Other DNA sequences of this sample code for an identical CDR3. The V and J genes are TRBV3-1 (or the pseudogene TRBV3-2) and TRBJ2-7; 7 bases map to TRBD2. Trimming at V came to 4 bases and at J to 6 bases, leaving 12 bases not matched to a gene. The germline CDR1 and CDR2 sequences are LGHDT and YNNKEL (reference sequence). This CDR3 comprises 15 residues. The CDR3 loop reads CASSPLGGSRGEQYF. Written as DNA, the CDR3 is TGTGCCAGCAGCCCTTTGGGCGGGAGTCGCGGCGAGCAGTACTTC.